These 30 T cell receptor beta chains originate from one sample sequenced in a study of T cell responses to AZD1222 COVID-19 vaccine. Measured with immunoSEQ multiplex PCR; TCRdb has only the in-frame clones, and not every one. This sample has more than 140,000 clones, with around nine tenths found just once. The sequencing here drew on peripheral blood, taken on day 0 of AZD1222 vaccination. All receptors derive from an adult in good health.

The chain couples TRBV7-9 to TRBJ2-2, with no clear D. This CDR3 contains 13 residues. The V end was cut by 2 bases, the J end by 7 bases, with 8 bases between. In germline, CDR1 is SEHNR, CDR2 FQNEAQ (reference sequence). The CDR3 here is CASSLRVGGELFF. CDR3 bases: TGTGCCAGCAGCTTAAGGGTTGGCGGGGAGCTGTTTTTT.

This chain joins TRBV5-4 and TRBJ2-3; D remains unclear. This CDR3 spans 14 amino acids. Deletions cut 4 bases from V and 0 bases from J, with 9 bases between. Germline V gene sequence: CDR1 SGHNT, CDR2 YYREEE (reference sequence). The CDR3 bases are TGTGCCAGCAGCCCAATAAGTAGCACAGATACGCAGTATTTT. Translation: CASSPISSTDTQYF.

The chain carries TRBV18 and TRBJ1-6; maybe TRBD1 (5 bases). The V and J ends lost 3 bases and 7 bases respectively, with 10 bases between them. Germline V CDR1 and CDR2: KGHSH, LQKENI. This CDR3 region has 14 residues. The CDR3 sequence: CASSPGVENSPLHF. The CDR3 DNA sequence: TGTGCCAGCTCACCGGGGGTAGAAAATTCACCCCTCCACTTT.

V gene TRBV19 combines with J gene TRBJ2-1; 9 bases fit TRBD2. The CDR3 is 14 residues long. V was pared by 11 bases and J by 4 bases, with 9 bases of the junction left unmatched. Germline loops: CDR1 LNHDA, CDR2 SQIVND (reference sequence). The CDR3 DNA reads as TGTGCCTCCGGGGGACTAGCTAGGTACAATGAGCAGTTCTTC. It yields the protein CASGGLARYNEQFF.

V gene TRBV19 combines with J gene TRBJ1-1; D remains ambiguous. Germline CDR1 reads LNHDA; CDR2 reads SQIVND (reference sequence). The CDR3 is 15 amino acids. V was trimmed by 1 base and J by 1 base, leaving 10 bases between them. This chain's CDR3 is CASSIGGRGNTEAFF. CDR3 coding DNA: TGTGCCAGTAGTATAGGTGGCCGGGGGAACACTGAAGCTTTCTTT.

This chain links TRBV11-2 with TRBJ2-7; the match to TRBD1 covers 10 bases. CDR3 length equals 13 residues. Germline CDR1 SGHAT, CDR2 FQNNGV. Trimming took 5 bases from V and 7 from J; bases not matched to a gene: 5. The CDR3, as DNA: TGTGCCAGCAGCGCCGGGACAGGGGTAGAGCAGTACTTC. This translates into CASSAGTGVEQYF.

The gene calls are TRBV7-2 and TRBJ2-5, with 9 bases that match TRBD1. Per germline, CDR1 SGHTA and CDR2 FQGNSA. V lost 6 bases, J lost 5 bases, and 4 bases stayed unmatched. CDR3 size: 13 residues. The CDR3 coding sequence is TGTGCCAGCAGTACCGGGACAGGGGAGACCCAGTACTTC. It yields the protein CASSTGTGETQYF.

The chain employs TRBV4-3 and TRBJ2-7; TRBD2 agrees at 8 bases. The ends lost 0 bases at V and 4 bases at J; junction bases unmatched: 14. The CDR3 covers 18 residues. Looked up from germline, CDR1 is LGHNA and CDR2 is YSLEER. The CDR3 DNA sequence: TGCGCCAGCAGCCAAGAGAGGAGCGGGAGTGATCTCACTTACGAGCAGTACTTC. Translation gives CASSQERSGSDLTYEQYF.

V gene TRBV6-1 combines with J gene TRBJ1-5; D remains ambiguous. The CDR3 totals 14 residues. The V gene's germline CDR1 is MNHNS and CDR2 SASEGT. V was pared by 3 bases and J by 8 bases, with 14 bases between. DNA for the CDR3: TGTGCCAGCAGTGATATTAGCGGGCCAAAGCCCCAGCATTTT. It codes for CASSDISGPKPQHF.

V usage is TRBV4-1 and J usage is TRBJ1-5; tentative D call: TRBD1 (5 bases). The CDR3 loop spans 15 amino acids. Germline V lookup: CDR1 MGHRA, CDR2 YSYEKL. Trimming left V 3 bases short and J 5 bases short, with 14 bases between. The CDR3 nucleotides are TGCGCCAGCAGCCATCCCCCTCGCAGGGATCAGCCCCAGCATTTT. Translation gives CASSHPPRRDQPQHF.

This clone was observed once. This chain joins TRBV4-3 and TRBJ2-1; TRBD2 agrees at 11 bases. The CDR3 has 15 amino acids. With 3 bases clipped from V and 7 bases from J, the junction kept 5 bases outside the gene matches. Germline CDR1 reads LGHNA; CDR2 reads YSLEER. The CDR3: CASSHIAGGPNEQFF. CDR3 sequence (DNA): TGCGCCAGCAGCCACATAGCGGGAGGGCCTAATGAGCAGTTCTTC.

This chain connects TRBV28 to TRBJ2-7; perhaps TRBD1 as D (5 bases). This CDR3 comprises 15 residues. CDR1 MDHEN and CDR2 SYDVKM come from the germline V gene. Between the trimmed V and J ends, which lost 1 base and 2 bases, there was a span of 12 bases. The CDR3, as DNA: TGTGCCAGCAGTTTATATTCCAGGGCCACCTACGAGCAGTACTTC. Encoded protein: CASSLYSRATYEQYF. Full variable domain (rest looked up from reference TRBV28 and TRBJ2-7): DVKVTQSSRYLVKRTGEKVFLECVQDMDHENMFWYRQDPGLGLRLIYFSYDVKMKEKGDIPEGYSVSREKKERFSLILESASTNQTSMYLCASSLYSRATYEQYFGPGTRLTVT.

This clone was seen only a few times. The V gene is TRBV19, the J gene TRBJ1-5; D gene ambiguous. Germline V gene sequence: CDR1 LNHDA, CDR2 SQIVND (reference sequence). The CDR3 has 14 residues. The V end lost 6 bases, the J end lost 2 bases, and 11 bases lay between the germline ends. The CDR3 spells CASREGPGNQPQHF. CDR3 in DNA: TGTGCCAGTAGGGAGGGCCCGGGCAATCAGCCCCAGCATTTT. Filled out from reference TRBV19 and TRBJ1-5, the complete variable domain reads DGGITQSPKYLFRKEGQNVTLSCEQNLNHDAMYWYRQDPGQGLRLIYYSQIVNDFQKGDIAEGYSVSREKKESFPLTVTSAQKNPTAFYLCASREGPGNQPQHFGDGTRLSIL.

This clone is medium-sized. The chain is built from TRBV18 and TRBJ1-2; no reliable D call. Germline CDR1 reads KGHSH; CDR2 reads LQKENI. Trimming took 4 bases from V and 8 from J, leaving 11 bases between them. This CDR3 spans 12 amino acids. CDR3 nucleotides: TGTGCCAGCTCACAAACGGGAAGAGGCTACACCTTC. The encoded protein is CASSQTGRGYTF.

This clone was counted only a few times. The chain has TRBV27 and TRBJ2-2; possible D gene TRBD1, 5 bases. The CDR3 is 18 residues long. Germline CDR1 MNHEY, CDR2 SMNVEV (reference sequence). Trimming pared 4 bases from V and 4 bases from J, leaving 22 bases between. The CDR3 sequence is CASSSTVRGQTRTGELFF. The CDR3 DNA is TGTGCCAGCAGTTCCACCGTTAGGGGTCAAACTCGCACCGGGGAGCTGTTTTTT.

The chain combines TRBV5-1 with TRBJ1-1, with D possibly being TRBD1 (5 bases). The CDR3 runs to 15 residues. V was clipped by 6 bases and J by 0 bases, with 15 bases between them. CDR1 is SGHRS and CDR2 is YFSETQ in the germline V gene. The CDR3 region has the DNA TGCGCCAGCATTTCGGTACCAGGGTTGAACACTGAAGCTTTCTTT. It is translated as CASISVPGLNTEAFF. The variable domain in full, with the rest retrieved from reference TRBV5-1 and TRBJ1-1, is KAGVTQTPRYLIKTRGQQVTLSCSPISGHRSVSWYQQTPGQGLQFLFEYFSETQRNKGNFPGRFSGRQFSNSRSEMNVSTLELGDSALYLCASISVPGLNTEAFFGQGTRLTVV.

This chain joins TRBV7-9 and TRBJ2-7; 8 bases are shared with TRBD1. The CDR3 length is 15 residues. The germline V gene encodes CDR1 SEHNR and CDR2 FQNEAQ (reference sequence). The trim removed 1 base at V and 3 bases at J, leaving 5 bases unmatched. The CDR3 DNA reads as TGTGCCAGCAGCTTAGGCCAGGGGGCCTTCTACGAGCAGTACTTC. As protein: CASSLGQGAFYEQYF.

This sequence joins TRBV30 and TRBJ2-1, with 9 nucleotides matching TRBD2. CDR1 is GTSNPN, CDR2 SVGIG, per germline (reference sequence). The V and J ends lost 2 bases and 2 bases, in that order; junction bases with no gene match: 7. There are 16 residues in the CDR3. CDR3 nucleotide sequence: TGTGCCTGGAGTATGTTGTTAGCGGGAGCCTACAATGAGCAGTTCTTC. It codes for CAWSMLLAGAYNEQFF.

The CDR3 region is CASSTKDRGDTEAFF. For the CDR3, the DNA is TGTGCCAGCAGCACAAAAGACAGGGGCGACACTGAAGCTTTCTTT. The rearrangement joins TRBV13 to TRBJ1-1, with TRBD1 matching 8 bases. This CDR3 region has 15 residues. The V gene's germline CDR1 is PRHDT and CDR2 FYEKMQ (reference sequence). With V trimmed by 5 bases and J by 3 bases, 8 bases remained unmatched.

V gene TRBV6-5 combines with J gene TRBJ1-5; D is unresolved. Trimming took off 6 bases at V and 0 bases at J, with 12 bases between the two ends. This CDR3 is 15 amino acids long. Germline V gene data show CDR1 as MNHEY and CDR2 as SVGAGI. CDR3 in amino acids: CASRPERTSNQPQHF. DNA for the CDR3: TGTGCCAGCAGACCTGAGAGGACTAGCAATCAGCCCCAGCATTTT.

The chain uses TRBV19 and TRBJ1-3, with 12 bases that match TRBD1. V gave up 5 bases and J gave up 6 bases; unmatched junction bases: 11. Germline assignment: CDR1 LNHDA and CDR2 SQIVND (reference sequence). The CDR3 extends over 17 amino acids. DNA of the CDR3: TGTGCCAGTAGTGACCCCGGGACAGGGGGCGATGAAAACACCATATATTTT. Translated: CASSDPGTGGDENTIYF.

The gene calls are TRBV5-1 and TRBJ1-1; 8 bases map to TRBD1. This CDR3 has 15 amino acids. Germline V lookup: CDR1 SGHRS, CDR2 YFSETQ. V shed 4 bases, J shed 0 bases, and the junction held 5 bases outside the gene matches. The CDR3 region is CASSPDRAMNTEAFF. In DNA, the CDR3 is TGCGCCAGCAGCCCGGACAGGGCAATGAACACTGAAGCTTTCTTT.

This sequence joins TRBV11-2 and TRBJ2-3, with 12 bases that match TRBD2. V shed 4 bases and J 2 bases; nucleotides not matched to a gene: 1. The CDR3 is 15 amino acids. Germline CDR1 and CDR2: SGHAT and FQNNGV. The CDR3 DNA sequence: TGTGCCAGCAGCTGGACTAGCGGGAACACAGATACGCAGTATTTT. This translates into CASSWTSGNTDTQYF.

The V call is TRBV28, the J call TRBJ1-2, with TRBD1 matching 7 bases. The CDR3 is 13 amino acids. CDR1 is MDHEN, CDR2 SYDVKM, per germline. V was pared by 5 bases and J by 6 bases, with 6 bases of the junction left unmatched. The CDR3 is CASSPGGGNGYTF. The CDR3 nucleotides are TGTGCCAGCAGTCCAGGAGGGGGCAATGGCTACACCTTC.

This CDR3 is CASSLVPGDYYGYTF. In DNA form, the CDR3 reads TGTGCCAGCAGCTTAGTTCCAGGGGACTACTATGGCTACACCTTC. The V gene is TRBV13, the J gene TRBJ1-2, with D possibly TRBD1 on 6 matching bases. The ends were cut back, 1 base at V and 3 bases at J, with 12 bases in the middle. The CDR3 is made up of 15 amino acids. Germline-derived CDR1 and CDR2 are PRHDT and FYEKMQ (reference sequence).

The rearrangement joins TRBV6-1 to TRBJ1-1; D is undetermined. V lost 2 bases and J 1 base, leaving 14 bases between the germline ends. The CDR3 runs to 16 residues. From germline, CDR1 is MNHNS and CDR2 SASEGT. The CDR3, as DNA: TGTGCCAGCAGTGAACCACGTGACTCGAAGAACACTGAAGCTTTCTTT. This sequence encodes CASSEPRDSKNTEAFF.

The CDR3 protein is CASSTHPPRVAGRGTEAFF. Written as DNA, the CDR3 is TGTGCCAGCAGTACGCATCCCCCGAGGGTCGCCGGCCGCGGCACTGAAGCTTTCTTT. The V and J genes are TRBV7-6 and TRBJ1-1; D gene ambiguous. This CDR3 region has 19 residues. V was clipped by 6 bases and J by 4 bases, with 30 bases between them. Germline CDR1 SGHVS, CDR2 FNYEAQ.

The gene calls are TRBV19 and TRBJ2-2; the match to TRBD2 covers 10 bases. Per germline, CDR1 LNHDA and CDR2 SQIVND (reference sequence). The V and J ends lost 3 bases and 7 bases, in that order; junction bases with no gene match: 5. CDR3 size: 15 residues. The CDR3 sequence is CASSIQREGVGELFF. The CDR3 DNA reads as TGTGCCAGTAGTATTCAGCGGGAGGGTGTCGGGGAGCTGTTTTTT.

This clone is a singleton in its sample. The chain recombines TRBV11-2 with TRBJ2-5; D may be TRBD2 (6 bases). Trimming took 1 base from V and 2 from J, leaving 17 bases between them. This CDR3 spans 17 amino acids. Germline V lookup: CDR1 SGHAT, CDR2 FQNNGV. CDR3 in amino acids: CASSLGLGGRIQETQYF. CDR3 DNA sequence: TGTGCCAGCAGCTTAGGGCTCGGGGGACGGATTCAAGAGACCCAGTACTTC.

This clone came up once. The chain uses TRBV3-1 (or the pseudogene TRBV3-2) and TRBJ1-5; D not resolved. Germline CDR1 reads LGHDT; CDR2 reads YNNKEL (reference sequence). Trimming removed 0 bases from V and 8 bases from J, with 8 bases in between. This CDR3 region has 13 residues. In DNA form, the CDR3 reads TGTGCCAGCAGCCAAGAGGGCGGGAAGCCCCAGCATTTT. It yields the protein CASSQEGGKPQHF.